This is a list of T cell receptor beta chains from one sample in a study of cytomegalovirus exposure and HLA in healthy donors. Using immunoSEQ multiplex PCR, the repertoire was profiled, and TCRdb retains in-frame clones only, with some absent. Counted here are about 77,000 clones, 60% to 85% occurring once; the ten biggest clones make up around 4.3%. Sequencing was carried out using PBMCs. These receptors came from a middle-aged man in good health and CMV-seronegative. Each CDR3 is given without its conserved first and last residue.

v_gene: TRBV15
CDR3aa: ATSARTGGSGNTIY

v_gene: TRBV25-1
CDR3aa: ASSEFGAVRGYT

v_gene: TRBV19
CDR3aa: ASTAGYEQY

v_gene: TRBV19
CDR3aa: ASSGRAPQTPSTDTQY

v_gene: TRBV6-5
CDR3aa: ASSRGGYYEQY

v_gene: TRBV15
CDR3aa: ATSMRTGGNQPQH

v_gene: TRBV7-9
CDR3aa: ASSSESGRVYNEQF

v_gene: TRBV9
CDR3aa: ASSVEPWVTSGRPQY

v_gene: TRBV28
CDR3aa: ASSLRTTGNNSPLH

v_gene: TRBV5-5
CDR3aa: ASSPIAGTVDTQY

v_gene: TRBV15
CDR3aa: ATSIGGQGWDEQY

v_gene: TRBV7-9
CDR3aa: ASSPPSSGNTGELF

v_gene: TRBV18
CDR3aa: ASSPAGTRLEQY

v_gene: TRBV14
CDR3aa: ASSPYGGDYGYT

v_gene: TRBV5-4
CDR3aa: ASTTRTSGYNEQF

v_gene: TRBV9
CDR3aa: ASSGTGNLNTGELF

v_gene: TRBV6-1
CDR3aa: ASHGEPSYEQY

v_gene: TRBV7-9
CDR3aa: ASSPPSPGTGLGTEAF

v_gene: TRBV4-3
CDR3aa: ASSQEAGASYNEQF

v_gene: TRBV7-8
CDR3aa: ASSYRQGANTGELF

v_gene: TRBV28
CDR3aa: ASSRPSIWGLAPPLSGANVLT

v_gene: TRBV6-1
CDR3aa: ASSLRETYEQY

v_gene: TRBV7-2
CDR3aa: ASSSRGWGIYEQY

v_gene: TRBV19
CDR3aa: ASSRGAGGGYT

v_gene: TRBV9
CDR3aa: ASSLRPVGTGIAYEQY

v_gene: TRBV4-3
CDR3aa: ASSQDLTSGSSDTQY

v_gene: TRBV30
CDR3aa: AWSPGQGTNAGELF

v_gene: TRBV9
CDR3aa: ASSVDNRITDTQY

v_gene: TRBV2
CDR3aa: ALGQASSYEQY

v_gene: TRBV5-4
CDR3aa: ASSLRGNDYEQY

v_gene: TRBV28
CDR3aa: ASSPRQAPPEQY

v_gene: TRBV6-4
CDR3aa: ASSDSAGGYNEQF

v_gene: TRBV7-2
CDR3aa: ASSFFPPDRTYEQY

v_gene: TRBV18
CDR3aa: ASSLERTGPNSGNTIY

v_gene: TRBV6-6
CDR3aa: TSSYSPGQGTDTQY

v_gene: TRBV5-6
CDR3aa: ASSLAPSEQY

v_gene: TRBV5-1
CDR3aa: ASSSGGPDTQY

v_gene: TRBV6-5
CDR3aa: ASSYSKSGTGELF

v_gene: TRBV5-1
CDR3aa: ASSLDRGMNTEAF

v_gene: TRBV7-9
CDR3aa: ASSFREYNEQF

v_gene: TRBV19
CDR3aa: ASSIRTGLLSSYNEQF

v_gene: TRBV7-6
CDR3aa: ASSASGRTGETQY

v_gene: TRBV15
CDR3aa: ATSTSGEGPTEGYT

v_gene: TRBV7-9
CDR3aa: ASSLVRSGANVLT

v_gene: TRBV27
CDR3aa: ASSRPTSGIYEQY

v_gene: TRBV5-1
CDR3aa: ASSSIASSEQY

v_gene: TRBV4-2
CDR3aa: ASSPGGMTNNEQF

v_gene: TRBV7-9
CDR3aa: ASSLPGFEAF

v_gene: TRBV27
CDR3aa: ASSWGEGSQPQH